These 25 T cell receptor beta chains were all obtained from the same sample, sequenced in a study of blood T cell repertoires in COVID-19. Data came from immunoSEQ multiplex PCR; TCRdb stores just in-frame clones and leaves some out. Of around 300,000 clones detected, 87% appear once; the ten largest clones hold 2% to 3%. The sequenced sample consisted of peripheral blood. The receptors come from a man in his late teens or twenties with active or convalescent COVID-19.

The CDR3 DNA reads TGTGCCAGCAGACAGGGTCTGAACACTGAAGCTTTCTTT. Translation gives CASRQGLNTEAFF. The rearrangement joins TRBV11-2 to TRBJ1-1; possibly TRBD1 for D (6 bases). This CDR3 has 13 residues. V was pared by 6 bases and J by 0 bases, with 8 bases between. Per the germline V gene, CDR1 is SGHAT and CDR2 is FQNNGV.

The chain couples TRBV3-1 (or the pseudogene TRBV3-2) to TRBJ2-5; TRBD1 matches 7 bases. Germline-derived CDR1 and CDR2 are LGHDT and YNNKEL (reference sequence). The J segment lost 4 bases and the V segment lost 4 bases, leaving 6 bases of the junction unmatched. The CDR3 is 14 residues long. The CDR3 loop reads CASSRGQARETQYF. The CDR3 DNA follows: TGTGCCAGCAGCCGCGGACAGGCTCGAGAGACCCAGTACTTC.

The rearrangement links TRBV4-3 to TRBJ2-3, with D uncertain. Deletions cut 0 bases from V and 1 base from J, with 11 bases between. Germline CDR1 reads LGHNA; CDR2 reads YSLEER. This CDR3 contains 16 residues. The CDR3 is CASSQDRETGTDTQYF. In nucleotides, the CDR3 is TGCGCCAGCAGCCAAGACCGAGAAACGGGCACAGATACGCAGTATTTT.

This rearrangement joins TRBV7-9 to TRBJ1-3; D is perhaps TRBD1 (6 bases). This CDR3 has 15 amino acids. Trimming took off 2 bases at V and 4 bases at J, with 12 bases between the two ends. The germline V gene encodes CDR1 SEHNR and CDR2 FQNEAQ (reference sequence). The CDR3 DNA sequence: TGTGCCAGCAGCTTATACAGGGTGGGCGGAAACACCATATATTTT. Protein product: CASSLYRVGGNTIYF.

In this sample, this clone turned up once. The V call is TRBV28, the J call TRBJ1-6; D is possibly TRBD1 (5 bases). Trimming shortened V by 7 bases and J by 7 bases, and 26 bases separated the two germline ends. Germline V CDR1 and CDR2: MDHEN, SYDVKM. The CDR3 runs 18 residues. The CDR3 sequence is CASTPLKTDPLSNSPLHF. CDR3 bases: TGTGCCAGCACCCCCCTCAAGACAGATCCTCTCTCAAATTCACCCCTCCACTTT. Full variable domain (outside the CDR3, taken from reference TRBV28 and TRBJ1-6): DVKVTQSSRYLVKRTGEKVFLECVQDMDHENMFWYRQDPGLGLRLIYFSYDVKMKEKGDIPEGYSVSREKKERFSLILESASTNQTSMYLCASTPLKTDPLSNSPLHFGNGTRLTVT.

This clone was detected once. The chain is built from TRBV5-8 and TRBJ1-3; no clear D. The germline V and J ends were trimmed by 0 bases and 2 bases, with 9 bases remaining between them. Germline V gives CDR1 SGHTS, CDR2 YDEGEE. This CDR3 comprises 15 residues. CDR3 coding DNA: TGTGCCAGCAGCTTGGACGGGTTCGCTGGAAACACCATATATTTT. This codes for CASSLDGFAGNTIYF.

The chain is built from TRBV9 and TRBJ1-2; 8 bases line up with TRBD1. Losses at the gene ends were 4 bases for V and 4 bases for J; bases not matched to a gene: 6. CDR1 and CDR2 (germline): SGDLS, YYNGEE. CDR3 length: 14 residues. The CDR3 coding sequence is TGTGCCAGCAGCAATCGACAGGGGACCTATGGCTACACCTTC. This sequence encodes CASSNRQGTYGYTF.

The chain employs TRBV28 and TRBJ2-7; 8 bases map to TRBD2. CDR3 length: 14 residues. Trimming removed 7 bases from V and 3 bases from J; junction bases left unmatched: 8. Germline assignment: CDR1 MDHEN and CDR2 SYDVKM. CDR3 amino acids: CASIPSGGGYEQYF. CDR3 coding DNA: TGTGCCAGCATCCCGTCGGGGGGGGGCTACGAGCAGTACTTC.

The rearrangement links TRBV5-6 to TRBJ2-2, with a possible D match to TRBD2 (5 bases). This CDR3 is 15 amino acids long. Germline-derived CDR1 and CDR2 are SGHDT and YYEEEE. V was cut by 3 bases and J by 1 base, with 10 bases left in between. The CDR3 DNA reads TGTGCCAGCAGCTACCTGAGGGAGAACACCGGGGAGCTGTTTTTT. It codes for CASSYLRENTGELFF.

The chain is built from TRBV5-1 and TRBJ2-1; 10 bases line up with TRBD1. The CDR3 extends over 15 amino acids. The V segment lost 0 bases and the J segment 5 bases; nucleotides outside the gene matches: 2. The germline gives CDR1 SGHRS, CDR2 YFSETQ. CDR3 coding DNA: TGCGCCAGCAGCTTGGGACAGGGGGCGAACAATGAGCAGTTCTTC. It specifies CASSLGQGANNEQFF. Filled out from reference TRBV5-1 and TRBJ2-1, the complete variable domain reads KAGVTQTPRYLIKTRGQQVTLSCSPISGHRSVSWYQQTPGQGLQFLFEYFSETQRNKGNFPGRFSGRQFSNSRSEMNVSTLELGDSALYLCASSLGQGANNEQFFGPGTRLTVL.

The chain is built from TRBV11-2 and TRBJ2-1; D remains ambiguous. Trimming shortened V by 4 bases and J by 3 bases, and 19 bases separated the two germline ends. The CDR3 spans 17 residues. Germline-derived CDR1 and CDR2 are SGHAT and FQNNGV. The DNA of the CDR3 is TGTGCCAGCAGCTCAACAGCCCTCGTGTTCCTCTACAATGAGCAGTTCTTC. It encodes CASSSTALVFLYNEQFF.

J is TRBJ2-1 and V is TRBV11-2; 11 bases align to TRBD2. CDR1 is SGHAT, CDR2 FQNNGV, per germline. V was clipped by 11 bases and J by 4 bases; unmatched bases: 4. The CDR3 runs 13 residues. CDR3 bases: TGTGCCTCACGACTAGCGGGGTACAATGAGCAGTTCTTC. Protein: CASRLAGYNEQFF. Full variable domain (rest looked up from reference TRBV11-2 and TRBJ2-1): EAGVAQSPRYKIIEKRQSVAFWCNPISGHATLYWYQQILGQGPKLLIQFQNNGVVDDSQLPKDRFSAERLKGVDSTLKIQPAKLEDSAVYLCASRLAGYNEQFFGPGTRLTVL.

The chain couples TRBV2 to TRBJ2-1, with TRBD2 identical over 10 bases. The CDR3 has 14 amino acids. Trimming removed 2 bases from V and 9 bases from J; junction bases left unmatched: 4. The germline CDR1 and CDR2 sequences are SNHLY and FYNNEI. The CDR3 DNA sequence: TGTGCCAGCAGTGAACTAGCGGGAGTGGGTGAGCAGTTCTTC. It is translated as CASSELAGVGEQFF.

This clone was detected once. The J gene is TRBJ2-1, the V gene TRBV4-2; D not resolved. The V gene lost 0 bases and the J gene lost 14 bases, with 20 bases spanning the gap. The CDR3 contains 15 residues. Germline lookup yields CDR1 LGHNA and CDR2 YNFKEQ. The CDR3 is CASSQDSFVGLGEFF. The CDR3 nucleotides read TGTGCCAGCAGCCAAGATTCGTTTGTGGGCCTCGGCGAGTTCTTC.

V gene TRBV12-5 combines with J gene TRBJ2-6; 12 bases line up with TRBD1. CDR1 and CDR2 from the germline V gene are LGHNT and FRNRAP. J lost 4 bases, V lost 0 bases, and 10 bases had no gene match. The CDR3 runs to 20 residues. DNA of the CDR3: TGTGCTAGTGGTTTGGTATTTGTGGGACAGGGGGCGAGAGGGGCCAACGTCCTGACTTTC. It encodes CASGLVFVGQGARGANVLTF.

The gene calls are TRBV18 and TRBJ1-1, with TRBD1 identical over 7 bases. CDR1 is KGHSH and CDR2 is LQKENI in the germline V gene. Germline trimming cut 4 bases from V and 3 bases from J; bases unmatched to any gene: 5. The CDR3 extends over 14 amino acids. The DNA of the CDR3 is TGTGCCAGCTCACTCCGGGACAGCCACACTGAAGCTTTCTTT. As protein: CASSLRDSHTEAFF.

The chain joins TRBV13 to TRBJ2-7, with 9 bases lining up with TRBD1. Germline trimming cut 0 bases from V and 3 bases from J; bases unmatched to any gene: 3. Germline assignment: CDR1 PRHDT and CDR2 FYEKMQ (reference sequence). This CDR3 has 15 amino acids. The CDR3 DNA follows: TGTGCCAGCAGCTTAGGCGGGACAGGGAGCTACGAGCAGTACTTC. Its translation is CASSLGGTGSYEQYF. The full variable domain, completed using reference TRBV13 and TRBJ2-7, is AAGVIQSPRHLIKEKRETATLKCYPIPRHDTVYWYQQGPGQDPQFLISFYEKMQSDKGSIPDRFSAQQFSDYHSELNMSSLELGDSALYFCASSLGGTGSYEQYFGPGTRLTVT.

The chain uses TRBV29-1 and TRBJ1-5, with 11 bases lining up with TRBD1. Germline CDR1 SQVTM, CDR2 ANQGSEA. The CDR3 consists of 18 residues. V trimming: 5 bases; J trimming: 0 bases; junction bases outside the gene matches: 12. The CDR3 DNA is TGCAGCGTTTTTGGGTGGCTGGGACAGGGGGATAGCAATCAGCCCCAGCATTTT. Amino acid sequence: CSVFGWLGQGDSNQPQHF.

The chain combines TRBV11-3 with TRBJ1-5; D unresolved. This CDR3 is built from 14 residues. Germline V gene data show CDR1 as SGHNT and CDR2 as YENEEA. Trimming left V 5 bases short and J 0 bases short, with 8 bases between. CDR3 in DNA: TGTGCCAGCAGCCAAGGAGGTAGCAATCAGCCCCAGCATTTT. Amino acid sequence: CASSQGGSNQPQHF.

The chain is built from TRBV7-2 and TRBJ1-2, with 10 nucleotides matching TRBD1. V lost 5 bases, J lost 6 bases, and 3 bases stayed unmatched. This CDR3 has 13 residues. Germline CDR1 is SGHTA and CDR2 is FQGNSA. CDR3 residues: CASSRDRGDGYTF. CDR3 coding DNA: TGTGCCAGCAGCAGGGACAGGGGAGATGGCTACACCTTC.

The chain has TRBV11-2 and TRBJ2-1, with 13 bases aligning to TRBD2. CDR3 size: 16 residues. V dropped 4 bases and J dropped 7; count of bases not matched to a gene: 7. Germline CDR1 and CDR2: SGHAT and FQNNGV. CDR3 amino acids: CASSSTTSGRRNEQFF. CDR3 DNA: TGTGCCAGCAGCTCCACGACTAGCGGGAGGAGGAATGAGCAGTTCTTC.

V and J are TRBV2 and TRBJ2-2, with D maybe TRBD1 (6 bases). Germline V CDR1 and CDR2: SNHLY, FYNNEI. The V end lost 3 bases, the J end lost 6 bases, and 8 bases lay between the germline ends. CDR3 length: 13 residues. CDR3 residues: CASSEQGSGELFF. The DNA for the CDR3 is TGTGCCAGCAGTGAGCAGGGGTCCGGGGAGCTGTTTTTT.

The V call is TRBV2, the J call TRBJ2-5, with a weak D call TRBD1 (5 bases). The CDR3 is 14 amino acids. Germline CDR1 and CDR2: SNHLY and FYNNEI. V was pared by 6 bases and J by 5 bases, with 16 bases between. Written as DNA, the CDR3 is TGTGCCAGCAGGACCCGACAGATTTGGGAGACCCAGTACTTC. Translation: CASRTRQIWETQYF.

The chain combines TRBV6-2 or TRBV6-3 with TRBJ1-5; 9 nucleotides match TRBD1. V gave up 5 bases and J gave up 7 bases; unmatched junction bases: 6. This CDR3 has 14 amino acids. Germline V lookup: CDR1 MNHEY, CDR2 SVGEGT. The CDR3, as DNA: TGTGCCAGCAGTAACAGGGGGCGGGAACAGCCCCAGCATTTT. This translates into CASSNRGREQPQHF.

This chain connects TRBV6-1 to TRBJ2-7; perhaps TRBD2 as D (7 bases). This CDR3 region has 16 residues. The V end was cut by 3 bases, the J end by 2 bases, with 17 bases between. The germline V gene encodes CDR1 MNHNS and CDR2 SASEGT. The CDR3 DNA reads as TGTGCCAGCAGTGAGGAGATCGGGGGGCCAACCTACGAGCAGTACTTC. Residues: CASSEEIGGPTYEQYF.